Presented here are 4 T cell receptor beta chains from one specimen sequenced in a study of T cells of healthy individuals. TCRdb ran MiXCR on the 5' RACE reads and lists one entry per CDR3 protein. The table records 85,000 to 100,000 distinct CDR3 sequences, approximately 15% of them present only once. These receptor sequences come from a human donor in good health.

This chain uses TRBV28 with TRBJ2-1; TRBD2 matches at 14 bases. Losses at the gene ends were 6 bases for V and 6 bases for J; bases not matched to a gene: 7. The CDR3 consists of 16 residues. Germline assignment: CDR1 MDHEN and CDR2 SYDVKM. CDR3 region: CASRSTSGRGSNEQFF. The CDR3 coding sequence is TGTGCCAGCAGGTCGACTAGCGGGAGGGGTAGCAATGAGCAGTTCTTC.

The sample holds a few counts of this clonotype. The chain carries TRBV4-1 and TRBJ2-3, with D perhaps matching TRBD1 or TRBD2 (6 bases each). V lost 11 bases, J lost 1 base, and 16 bases lay in between. Per the germline V gene, CDR1 is MGHRA and CDR2 is YSYEKL. CDR3 size: 14 residues. The CDR3: CAAGRGAGTDTQYF. The CDR3 region has the DNA TGCGCCGCAGGAAGGGGGGCGGGCACAGATACGCAGTATTTT.

This clonotype was seen repeatedly, ten times or more. This chain connects TRBV2 to TRBJ2-6, with unresolved D. The CDR3 has 15 amino acids. Germline lookup yields CDR1 SNHLY and CDR2 FYNNEI. Trimming removed 5 bases from V and 0 bases from J, with 8 bases in between. The CDR3 spells CASSTRSSGANVLTF. The CDR3 nucleotides read TGTGCCAGCAGTACCAGGAGCTCTGGGGCCAACGTCCTGACTTTC.

In its sample, this clonotype was seen a few times. V gene TRBV7-2 combines with J gene TRBJ2-1; the D gene is possibly TRBD2 (5 bases). The V end lost 1 base, the J end lost 6 bases, and 13 bases lay between the germline ends. The germline gives CDR1 SGHTA, CDR2 FQGNSA. This CDR3 has 15 amino acids. The CDR3 here is CASSLGTRGFNEQFF. The CDR3 DNA reads as TGTGCCAGCAGCTTAGGGACTCGAGGGTTCAATGAGCAGTTCTTC.